Presented here are 21 T cell receptor beta chains from one specimen sequenced in a study of somatic mutations in cytotoxic T cells in rheumatoid arthritis. The repertoire was sequenced with immunoSEQ multiplex PCR; TCRdb's copy has only in-frame clones and lacks some. The sample holds some 18,000 clones, 80% seen once. The sequenced sample consisted of CD8+ T cells sorted from blood. The receptors were sampled from an adult with rheumatoid arthritis.

The rearrangement uses TRBV7-8 and TRBJ2-1; D may be TRBD2 (6 bases). Per the germline V gene, CDR1 is SGHVS and CDR2 is FQNEAQ. V shed 7 bases and J shed 0 bases, with 16 bases lying between them. The CDR3 runs to 16 residues. This CDR3 reads CASTQPRDGSYNEQFF. The CDR3 bases are TGTGCCAGCACCCAACCGCGGGATGGCTCCTACAATGAGCAGTTCTTC.

The chain combines TRBV2 with TRBJ2-1; D is ambiguous. Trimming pared 4 bases from V and 2 bases from J, leaving 15 bases between. CDR1 and CDR2 (germline): SNHLY, FYNNEI. This CDR3 comprises 16 residues. CDR3 nucleotides: TGTGCCAGCAGTGTCGGCCGGACGCCTACCTACAATGAGCAGTTCTTC. This translates into CASSVGRTPTYNEQFF.

The genes are TRBV4-1 and TRBJ2-5; D might be TRBD2 (7 bases). The CDR3 covers 13 residues. V was trimmed by 4 bases and J by 5 bases, leaving 11 bases between them. CDR1 and CDR2 (germline): MGHRA, YSYEKL. The CDR3 nucleotides are TGCGCCAGCAGCCGGGGGGGCAAGGAGACCCAGTACTTC. Its protein is CASSRGGKETQYF.

This clone has just a few counts. The CDR3 reads CASSSTGTGVTGELFF. The CDR3 nucleotides read TGTGCCAGCAGCTCAACCGGGACAGGGGTCACCGGGGAGCTGTTTTTT. The chain links TRBV7-9 to TRBJ2-2, with TRBD1 matching over 10 bases. Trimming at V came to 4 bases and at J to 4 bases, leaving 6 bases not matched to a gene. There are 16 residues in the CDR3. The germline V gene has CDR1 SEHNR and CDR2 FQNEAQ (reference sequence). The whole variable domain, remainder taken from reference TRBV7-9 and TRBJ2-2, is DTGVSQNPRHKITKRGQNVTFRCDPISEHNRLYWYRQTLGQGPEFLTYFQNEAQLEKSRLLSDRFSAERPKGSFSTLEIQRTEQGDSAMYLCASSSTGTGVTGELFFGEGSRLTVL.

This clone was recorded a few times. The chain employs TRBV5-6 and TRBJ2-7, with D perhaps assigned TRBD1 or TRBD2 (5 bases each). Between the trimmed V and J ends, which lost 4 bases and 0 bases, there was a span of 8 bases. Germline CDR1 SGHDT, CDR2 YYEEEE. The CDR3 loop spans 13 amino acids. The CDR3 DNA follows: TGTGCCAGCAGCCCGGGGCCCTCCTACGAGCAGTACTTC. Protein: CASSPGPSYEQYF.

The chain uses TRBV2 and TRBJ1-4, with 7 bases fitting TRBD1. The CDR3 is 15 residues long. Germline CDR1 reads SNHLY; CDR2 reads FYNNEI. The ends lost 4 bases at V and 4 bases at J; junction bases unmatched: 6. The CDR3 nucleotides are TGTGCCAGCAGTGTCGACAGGGACGGTAATGAAAAACTGTTTTTT. Residues: CASSVDRDGNEKLFF.

This clone counts as medium-sized. The chain links TRBV15 to TRBJ2-5; 11 bases map to TRBD2. Unmatched junction bases numbered 1, after V lost 0 bases and J lost 4 bases. The CDR3 sequence is 15 residues long. The germline gives CDR1 LNHNV, CDR2 YYDKDF (reference sequence). The DNA of the CDR3 is TGTGCCACCAGCAGAGATAGCGGGGGGGGAGAGACCCAGTACTTC. This sequence encodes CATSRDSGGGETQYF.

The gene calls are TRBV19 and TRBJ1-1; D not certain. Trimming pared 1 base from V and 4 bases from J, leaving 4 bases between. Germline V gives CDR1 LNHDA, CDR2 SQIVND (reference sequence). The CDR3 is made up of 12 amino acids. Here the CDR3 reads CASSIGVTEAFF. CDR3 nucleotides: TGTGCCAGTAGTATAGGGGTCACTGAAGCTTTCTTT.

The count of this clone is one. The genes are TRBV5-6 and TRBJ2-1, with 8 bases that match TRBD1. V was pared by 3 bases and J by 4 bases, with 9 bases of the junction left unmatched. This CDR3 is built from 16 residues. From germline, CDR1 is SGHDT and CDR2 YYEEEE. The CDR3 here is CASSSSDRGIYNEQFF. The CDR3 coding sequence is TGTGCCAGCAGCTCCTCAGACAGGGGTATTTACAATGAGCAGTTCTTC.

This clone was detected only a few times. The chain links TRBV7-6 to TRBJ2-7, with 7 bases aligning to TRBD2. CDR3 length: 15 amino acids. V was clipped by 1 base and J by 3 bases; unmatched bases: 6. Germline CDR1 SGHVS, CDR2 FNYEAQ. In DNA, the CDR3 is TGTGCCAGCAGCTTAGGGGCGGGAGAAGGCTACGAGCAGTACTTC. As protein: CASSLGAGEGYEQYF.

The J gene is TRBJ2-7, the V gene TRBV19, with 9 positions matching TRBD1. Per germline, CDR1 LNHDA and CDR2 SQIVND (reference sequence). Trimming took 0 bases from V and 2 from J; bases not matched to a gene: 2. This CDR3 comprises 15 residues. The CDR3, as DNA: TGTGCCAGTAGTATAGAGGGACAGGGTCCCTACGAGCAGTACTTC. Amino acid sequence: CASSIEGQGPYEQYF.

This clone was observed a handful of times. The chain links TRBV7-2 to TRBJ2-1; D gene ambiguous. Between the trimmed V and J ends, which lost 5 bases and 8 bases, there was a span of 19 bases. The germline CDR1 and CDR2 sequences are SGHTA and FQGNSA. The CDR3 has 15 residues. The DNA of the CDR3 is TGTGCCAGCAGCCCTGAGTTAGCCGGGCGCTATGAGCAGTTCTTC. Translated, it gives CASSPELAGRYEQFF.

V and J are TRBV6-5 and TRBJ1-1, with 7 bases fitting TRBD1. The V gene's germline CDR1 is MNHEY and CDR2 SVGAGI. J was trimmed by 0 bases and V by 6 bases; bases with no gene match: 1. The CDR3 spans 13 residues. This CDR3 reads CASRQGLNTEAFF. Written as DNA, the CDR3 is TGTGCCAGCAGACAGGGGCTGAACACTGAAGCTTTCTTT.

This rearrangement joins TRBV5-8 to TRBJ2-7; 12 nucleotides match TRBD2. The germline V gene has CDR1 SGHTS and CDR2 YDEGEE. The V segment lost 3 bases and the J segment 6 bases; nucleotides outside the gene matches: 16. The CDR3 sequence is 18 residues long. The CDR3 protein is CASSSRSFARLAGVEQYF. CDR3 DNA: TGTGCCAGCAGCTCCCGTTCGTTTGCTAGACTAGCGGGAGTCGAGCAGTACTTC.

The chain joins TRBV27 to TRBJ1-2, with 7 bases aligning to TRBD1. Germline CDR1 and CDR2: MNHEY and SMNVEV (reference sequence). The CDR3 totals 16 residues. Trimming removed 5 bases from V and 6 bases from J; junction bases left unmatched: 15. The chain's CDR3 is CASSPSSGTAHHGYTF. CDR3 coding DNA: TGTGCCAGCAGTCCCTCCTCCGGGACAGCCCACCATGGCTACACCTTC.

This chain connects TRBV27 to TRBJ1-2, with D perhaps matching TRBD1 (6 bases). The germline gives CDR1 MNHEY, CDR2 SMNVEV (reference sequence). The CDR3 extends over 13 amino acids. The ends were cut back, 6 bases at V and 3 bases at J, with 11 bases in the middle. CDR3 coding DNA: TGTGCCAGCAGCCTCGGACAGCACTATGGCTACACCTTC. Translation: CASSLGQHYGYTF.

V and J are TRBV5-5 and TRBJ2-5; 10 nucleotides line up with TRBD1. Germline V gene data show CDR1 as SGHKS and CDR2 as YYEKEE (reference sequence). The CDR3 spans 14 residues. The trim removed 6 bases at V and 5 bases at J, leaving 7 bases unmatched. CDR3 coding DNA: TGTGCCAGCATTACTGGACAGGGGGGGGAGACCCAGTACTTC. Its protein is CASITGQGGETQYF. Supplemented by reference TRBV5-5 and TRBJ2-5, the full variable domain reads DAGVTQSPTHLIKTRGQQVTLRCSPISGHKSVSWYQQVLGQGPQFIFQYYEKEERGRGNFPDRFSARQFPNYSSELNVNALLLGDSALYLCASITGQGGETQYFGPGTRLLVL.

The rearrangement links TRBV27 to TRBJ2-2; D may be TRBD1 (5 bases). Germline V gene lookup returns CDR1 MNHEY and CDR2 SMNVEV (reference sequence). The V and J ends lost 1 base and 0 bases respectively, with 9 bases between them. The CDR3 has 16 amino acids. CDR3 coding DNA: TGTGCCAGCAGTTTATTGACAGACTCGAACACCGGGGAGCTGTTTTTT. The encoded protein is CASSLLTDSNTGELFF.

The rearrangement links TRBV2 to TRBJ1-2, with 7 bases matching TRBD1. The CDR3 runs to 16 residues. Germline CDR1 and CDR2: SNHLY and FYNNEI. The V gene end was trimmed by 2 bases and the J gene end by 3 bases; junction bases not matched to a gene: 9. The CDR3 spells CASSESTGARDYGYTF. The DNA for the CDR3 is TGTGCCAGCAGTGAAAGTACAGGGGCCAGGGACTATGGCTACACCTTC.

The rearrangement joins TRBV7-9 to TRBJ1-1, with D possibly matching TRBD1 (6 bases). CDR1 is SEHNR and CDR2 is FQNEAQ in the germline V gene (reference sequence). The CDR3 is made up of 16 amino acids. V was trimmed by 4 bases and J by 0 bases, leaving 15 bases between them. The CDR3 bases are TGTGCCAGCAGCTCTTCTTTTGGACAGCTGAACACTGAAGCTTTCTTT. Its translation is CASSSSFGQLNTEAFF.

The CDR3 sequence is CATSTLGLAGDNEQFF. In DNA form, the CDR3 reads TGTGCCACCAGCACTTTAGGACTAGCGGGAGACAATGAGCAGTTCTTC. The chain employs TRBV15 and TRBJ2-1, with 13 bases fitting TRBD2. Germline CDR1 is LNHNV and CDR2 is YYDKDF (reference sequence). This CDR3 comprises 16 residues. J lost 5 bases, V lost 4 bases, and 5 bases had no gene match.